The clone carrying this T cell receptor (beta chain) was found a few times. Its antigen is undetermined. Germline CDR1 SGHRS, CDR2 YFSETQ. Trimming pared 1 base from V and 6 bases from J, leaving 11 bases between. The CDR3 is 14 residues long. The data derive from a study of cytomegalovirus exposure and HLA in healthy donors. TCRdb keeps only in-frame clones here, not all; method: immunoSEQ multiplex PCR. This sample yields approximately 49,000 clones, of which around 94% are seen a single time; under 1.5% belongs to the top ten. Study results and limitations: Reported performance of the classifier showed diagnosis of cytomegalovirus status with high specificity and sensitivity.

This rearrangement joins TRBV5-1 to TRBJ2-1; D may be TRBD2 (6 bases). Sample: PBMCs. This receptor was identified in a man in his late teens or twenties in good health and CMV-seronegative. The CDR3 DNA follows: TGCGCCAGCAGCTTGCGGGACTTCCTCAATGAGCAGTTCTTC. This sequence encodes CASSLRDFLNEQFF.